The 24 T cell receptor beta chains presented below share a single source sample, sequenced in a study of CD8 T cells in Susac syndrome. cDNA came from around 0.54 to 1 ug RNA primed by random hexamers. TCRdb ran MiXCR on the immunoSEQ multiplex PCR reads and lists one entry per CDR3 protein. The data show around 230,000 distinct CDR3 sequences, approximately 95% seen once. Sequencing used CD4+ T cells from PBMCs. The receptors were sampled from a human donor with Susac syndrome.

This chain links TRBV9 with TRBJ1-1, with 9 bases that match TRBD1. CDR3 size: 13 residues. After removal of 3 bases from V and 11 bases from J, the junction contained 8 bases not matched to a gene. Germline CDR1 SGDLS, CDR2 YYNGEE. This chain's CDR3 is CASSDPNRGPAFF. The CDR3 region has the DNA TGTGCCAGCAGCGACCCAAACAGGGGGCCTGCTTTCTTT.

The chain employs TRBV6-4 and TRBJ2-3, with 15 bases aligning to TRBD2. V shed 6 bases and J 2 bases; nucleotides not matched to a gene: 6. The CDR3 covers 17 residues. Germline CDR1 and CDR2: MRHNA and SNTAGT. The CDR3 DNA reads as TGTGCCAGCAGCCGCGGACTAGCGGGAGGGTCCACAGATACGCAGTATTTT. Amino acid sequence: CASSRGLAGGSTDTQYF.

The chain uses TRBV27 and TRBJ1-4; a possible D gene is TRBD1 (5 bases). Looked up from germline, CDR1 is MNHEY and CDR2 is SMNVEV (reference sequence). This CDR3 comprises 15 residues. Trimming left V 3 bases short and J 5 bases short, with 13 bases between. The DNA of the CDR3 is TGTGCCAGCAGTTTTAGGGGCGGGGAGAATGAAAAACTGTTTTTT. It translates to CASSFRGGENEKLFF.

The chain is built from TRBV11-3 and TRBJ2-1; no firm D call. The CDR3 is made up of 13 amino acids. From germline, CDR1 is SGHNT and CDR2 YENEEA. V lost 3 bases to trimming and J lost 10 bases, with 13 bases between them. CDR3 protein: CASSFTPLGEQFF. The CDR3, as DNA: TGTGCCAGCAGCTTTACGCCCTTAGGGGAGCAGTTCTTC.

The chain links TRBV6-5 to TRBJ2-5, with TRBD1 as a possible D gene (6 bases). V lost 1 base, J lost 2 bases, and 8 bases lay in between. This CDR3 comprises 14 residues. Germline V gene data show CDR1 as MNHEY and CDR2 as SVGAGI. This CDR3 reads CASSYFGTQETQYF. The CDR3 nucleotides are TGTGCCAGCAGTTACTTCGGGACACAAGAGACCCAGTACTTC.

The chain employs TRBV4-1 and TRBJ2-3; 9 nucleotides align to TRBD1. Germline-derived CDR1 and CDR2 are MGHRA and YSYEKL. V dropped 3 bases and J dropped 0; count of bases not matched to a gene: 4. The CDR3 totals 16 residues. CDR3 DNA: TGCGCCAGCAGCCAGCGGACAGGGGAGAGCACAGATACGCAGTATTTT. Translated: CASSQRTGESTDTQYF.

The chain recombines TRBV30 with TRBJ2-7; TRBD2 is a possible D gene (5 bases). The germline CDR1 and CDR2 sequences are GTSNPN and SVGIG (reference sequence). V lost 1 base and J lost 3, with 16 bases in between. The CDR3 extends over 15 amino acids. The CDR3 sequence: CAWSATGRSIYEQYF. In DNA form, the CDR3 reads TGTGCCTGGAGTGCCACGGGAAGGTCGATCTACGAGCAGTACTTC.

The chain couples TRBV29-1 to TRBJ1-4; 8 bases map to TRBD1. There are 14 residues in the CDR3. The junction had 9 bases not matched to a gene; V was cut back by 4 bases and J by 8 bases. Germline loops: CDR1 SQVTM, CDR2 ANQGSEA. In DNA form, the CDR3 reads TGCAGCGTTGGGGGGCCGGCAGGGGGCGAAAAACTGTTTTTT. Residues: CSVGGPAGGEKLFF. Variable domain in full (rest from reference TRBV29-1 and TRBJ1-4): SAVISQKPSRDICQRGTSLTIQCQVDSQVTMMFWYRQQPGQSLTLIATANQGSEATYESGFVIDKFPISRPNLTFSTLTVSNMSPEDSSIYLCSVGGPAGGEKLFFGSGTQLSVL.

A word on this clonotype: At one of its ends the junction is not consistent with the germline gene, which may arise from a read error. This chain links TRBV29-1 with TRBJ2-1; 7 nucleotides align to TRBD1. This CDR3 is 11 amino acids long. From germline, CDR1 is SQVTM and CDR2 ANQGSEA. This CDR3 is CSVQDRDEQFF. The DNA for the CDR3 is TGCAGCGTTCAAGACAGGGATGAGCAGTTCTTC.

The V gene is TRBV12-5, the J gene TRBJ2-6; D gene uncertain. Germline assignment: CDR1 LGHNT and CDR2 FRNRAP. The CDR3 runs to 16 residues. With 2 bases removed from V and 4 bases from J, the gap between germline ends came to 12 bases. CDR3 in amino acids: CASGLSTQLGANVLTF. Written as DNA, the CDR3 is TGTGCTAGTGGTTTGAGTACCCAGTTAGGGGCCAACGTCCTGACTTTC.

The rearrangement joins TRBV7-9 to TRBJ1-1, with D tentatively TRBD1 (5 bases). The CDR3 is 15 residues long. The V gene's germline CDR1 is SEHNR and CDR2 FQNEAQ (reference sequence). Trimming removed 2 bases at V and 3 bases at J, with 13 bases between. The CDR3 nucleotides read TGTGCCAGCAGCTTAAGCGTGACAGTTGACACTGAAGCTTTCTTT. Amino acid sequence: CASSLSVTVDTEAFF.

CDR3: CASRPSAPGTQYF. As DNA, the CDR3 is TGTGCCAGCAGACCCAGCGCACCGGGGACCCAGTACTTC. V gene TRBV12-3 or TRBV12-4 combines with J gene TRBJ2-5; D gene uncertain. The CDR3 has 13 residues. V lost 6 bases and J lost 7, with 15 bases in between.

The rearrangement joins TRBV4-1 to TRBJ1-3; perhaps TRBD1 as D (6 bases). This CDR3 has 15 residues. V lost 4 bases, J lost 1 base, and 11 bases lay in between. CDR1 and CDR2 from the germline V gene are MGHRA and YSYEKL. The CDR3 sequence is CASSLQQGSGNTIYF. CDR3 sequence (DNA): TGCGCCAGCAGCCTACAGCAGGGGTCTGGAAACACCATATATTTT.

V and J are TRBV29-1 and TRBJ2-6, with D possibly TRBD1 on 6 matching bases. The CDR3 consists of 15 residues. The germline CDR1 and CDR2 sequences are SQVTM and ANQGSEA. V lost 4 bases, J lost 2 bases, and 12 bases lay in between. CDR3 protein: CSVVTGSAGANVLTF. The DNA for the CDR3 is TGCAGCGTTGTTACAGGGTCCGCTGGGGCCAACGTCCTGACTTTC.

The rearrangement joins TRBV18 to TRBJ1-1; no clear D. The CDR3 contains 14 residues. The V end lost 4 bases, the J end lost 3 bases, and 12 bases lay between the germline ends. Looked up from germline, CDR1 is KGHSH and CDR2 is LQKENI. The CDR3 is CASSLAERDTEAFF. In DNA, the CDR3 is TGTGCCAGCTCACTCGCTGAGCGGGACACTGAAGCTTTCTTT.

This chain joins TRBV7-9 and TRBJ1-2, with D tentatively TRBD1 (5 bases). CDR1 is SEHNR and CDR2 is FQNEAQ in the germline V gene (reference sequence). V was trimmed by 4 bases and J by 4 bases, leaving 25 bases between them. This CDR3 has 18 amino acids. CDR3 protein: CASSSTGSRQKKSYGYTF. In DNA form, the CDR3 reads TGTGCCAGCAGCTCCACAGGTTCACGGCAGAAGAAGTCCTATGGCTACACCTTC.

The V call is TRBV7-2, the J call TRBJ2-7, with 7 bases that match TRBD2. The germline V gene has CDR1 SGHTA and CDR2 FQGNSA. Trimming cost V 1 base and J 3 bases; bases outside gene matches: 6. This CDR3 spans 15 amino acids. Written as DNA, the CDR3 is TGTGCCAGCAGCTTAGTGCTAGCGGAAGGCTACGAGCAGTACTTC. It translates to CASSLVLAEGYEQYF.

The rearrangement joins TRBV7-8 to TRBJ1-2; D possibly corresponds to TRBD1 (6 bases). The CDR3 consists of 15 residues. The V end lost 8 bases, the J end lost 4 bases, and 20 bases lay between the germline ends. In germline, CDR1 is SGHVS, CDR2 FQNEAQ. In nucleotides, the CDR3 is TGTGCCAGCGGTATTGGCTCAGGGGCCTCCTATGGCTACACCTTC. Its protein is CASGIGSGASYGYTF.

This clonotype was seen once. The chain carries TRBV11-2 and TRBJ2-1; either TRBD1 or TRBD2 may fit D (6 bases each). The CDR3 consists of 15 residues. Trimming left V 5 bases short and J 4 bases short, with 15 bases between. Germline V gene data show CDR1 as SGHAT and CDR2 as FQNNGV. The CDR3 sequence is CASSPGIGGYNEQFF. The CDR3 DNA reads TGTGCCAGCAGCCCTGGAATAGGGGGGTACAATGAGCAGTTCTTC. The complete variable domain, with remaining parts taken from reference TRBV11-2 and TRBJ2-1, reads EAGVAQSPRYKIIEKRQSVAFWCNPISGHATLYWYQQILGQGPKLLIQFQNNGVVDDSQLPKDRFSAERLKGVDSTLKIQPAKLEDSAVYLCASSPGIGGYNEQFFGPGTRLTVL.

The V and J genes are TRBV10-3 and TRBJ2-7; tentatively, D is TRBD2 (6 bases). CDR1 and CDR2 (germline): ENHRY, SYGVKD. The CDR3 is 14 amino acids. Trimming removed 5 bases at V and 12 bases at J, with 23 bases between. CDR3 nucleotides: TGTGCCATCAGTCCTTCCCCAAGAGAGGGACTGGGGTACTTC. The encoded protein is CAISPSPREGLGYF.

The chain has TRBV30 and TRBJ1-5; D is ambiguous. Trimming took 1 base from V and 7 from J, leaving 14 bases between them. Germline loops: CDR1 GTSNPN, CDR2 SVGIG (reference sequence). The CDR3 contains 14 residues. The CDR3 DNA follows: TGTGCCTGGAGTGGCCTTCCCTCACAGCAGCCCCAGCATTTT. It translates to CAWSGLPSQQPQHF.

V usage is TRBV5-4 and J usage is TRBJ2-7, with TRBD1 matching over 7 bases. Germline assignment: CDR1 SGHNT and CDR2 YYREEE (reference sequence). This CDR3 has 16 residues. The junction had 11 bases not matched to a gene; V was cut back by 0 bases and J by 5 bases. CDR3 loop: CASSLEPSRQGHEQYF. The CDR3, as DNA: TGTGCCAGCAGCTTGGAACCTTCACGACAGGGCCACGAGCAGTACTTC.

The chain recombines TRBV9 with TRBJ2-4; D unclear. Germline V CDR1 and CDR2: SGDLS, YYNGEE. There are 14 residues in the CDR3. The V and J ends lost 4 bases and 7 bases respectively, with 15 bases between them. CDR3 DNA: TGTGCCAGCAGCTTCCTCTCCGTTGGGAACATTCAGTACTTC. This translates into CASSFLSVGNIQYF.

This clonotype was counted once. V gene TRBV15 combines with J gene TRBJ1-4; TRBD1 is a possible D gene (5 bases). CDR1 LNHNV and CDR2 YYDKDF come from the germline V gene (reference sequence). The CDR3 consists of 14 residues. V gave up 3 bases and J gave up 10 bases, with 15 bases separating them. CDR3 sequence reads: CATSSGGRSGKLFF. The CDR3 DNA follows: TGTGCCACCAGCAGCGGGGGACGGTCCGGAAAACTGTTTTTT.